The 7 T cell receptor beta chains below all came from one sample that was sequenced in a study of T cell repertoires in cytomegalovirus infection. MiXCR was run by TCRdb on the reads, yielding one entry per CDR3 protein. Of approximately 990,000 distinct CDR3 sequences listed, around 32% are singletons. Their antigen targets remain unknown. Sequences were derived from cultured CD8+ T cells from PBMCs, sampled from culture after CMV antigen stimulation. The origin of the receptors is a human donor in good health (CMV status not recorded). Some clones in this sample may be carry-over from other donors' samples.

The chain carries TRBV4-3 and TRBJ1-4; D ambiguous. CDR1 and CDR2 from the germline V gene are LGHNA and YSLEER. This CDR3 region has 16 residues. The ends were cut back, 0 bases at V and 0 bases at J, with 8 bases in the middle. The CDR3 coding sequence is TGCGCCAGCAGCCAAGATGTCGGGGCAACTAATGAAAAACTGTTTTTT. It translates to CASSQDVGATNEKLFF.

This clonotype is a singleton in its sample. This rearrangement joins TRBV27 to TRBJ2-2, with a tentative D call TRBD1 (5 bases). The CDR3 sequence is 17 residues long. Germline V gene data show CDR1 as MNHEY and CDR2 as SMNVEV (reference sequence). Trimming left V 1 base short and J 4 bases short, with 16 bases between. Written as DNA, the CDR3 is TGTGCCAGCAGTTTATTAGCAGGCTCTGGGGCCACCGGGGAGCTGTTTTTT. This codes for CASSLLAGSGATGELFF.

The V and J genes are TRBV7-9 and TRBJ2-1, with D possibly being TRBD1 (6 bases). This CDR3 spans 10 amino acids. CDR1 and CDR2 from the germline V gene are SEHNR and FQNEAQ (reference sequence). V was trimmed by 11 bases and J by 6 bases, leaving 8 bases between them. In DNA form, the CDR3 reads TGTGCCGAAGGGGGCAATGAGCAGTTCTTC. Translation: CAEGGNEQFF.

Concerning this clonotype: Its ends do not fully match the called genes, so a read error is possible. V gene TRBV28 combines with J gene TRBJ1-2; the match to TRBD1 covers 8 bases. The germline V gene has CDR1 MDHEN and CDR2 SYDVKM. This CDR3 is 15 amino acids long. The CDR3 nucleotides read TGTACCAGCGGTGAGACAGGGGTGGTGGACTATGGCTACACCTTC. Protein sequence: CTSGETGVVDYGYTF.

The table lists this clonotype with a few counts. A much larger clone sits a single nucleotide away, making a read error possible. The CDR3 sequence: CASSFRTGPYEQHV. CDR3 nucleotide sequence: TGTGCCAGCAGCTTCCGGACAGGGCCCTACGAGCAGCACGTC. The gene calls are TRBV7-8 and TRBJ2-7, with 8 bases matching TRBD1. This CDR3 has 14 residues. Germline V gene data show CDR1 as SGHVS and CDR2 as FQNEAQ.

The sample holds a few counts of this clonotype. V is TRBV10-2 and J is TRBJ2-1; D is perhaps TRBD1 (7 bases). The CDR3 is 17 amino acids. Germline V gene sequence: CDR1 WSHSY, CDR2 SAAADI. Trimming took 4 bases from V and 0 from J, leaving 16 bases between them. The CDR3 protein is CASSVGGQWSSYNEQFF. CDR3 nucleotide sequence: TGCGCCAGCAGTGTCGGGGGACAGTGGAGCTCCTACAATGAGCAGTTCTTC.

The J gene is TRBJ1-1, the V gene TRBV10-3; no clear D. Germline V gene sequence: CDR1 ENHRY, CDR2 SYGVKD. The ends were cut back, 3 bases at V and 1 base at J, with 12 bases in the middle. The CDR3 consists of 15 residues. CDR3 in DNA: TGTGCCATCAGTGAAAAGGCGGGCGCGAACACTGAAGCTTTCTTT. Translated: CAISEKAGANTEAFF.